This T cell receptor (beta chain) derives from a study of control samples from healthy donors and cancer patients. The CDR3 consists of 13 residues. Germline-derived CDR1 and CDR2 are LGHNA and YNFKEQ. V shed 6 bases and J 0 bases; nucleotides not matched to a gene: 0. Here immunoSEQ multiplex PCR was the method, and the copy in TCRdb shows in-frame clones only, minus some. The sample has about 28,000 clones; 79% are singletons. The sequenced sample consisted of PBMCs. The rearrangement joins TRBV4-2 to TRBJ2-3; 7 positions agree with TRBD2. The source of this sequence is a man aged 55 to 70 with head and neck cancer. This CDR3 is CASRRESTDTQYF. CDR3 sequence (DNA): TGTGCCAGCAGGCGGGAGAGCACAGATACGCAGTATTTT.